This T cell receptor beta chain was sequenced in a study of neurological immune-mediated disorders. As concerns this clonotype: Its antigen is still unknown.

Over 190 million TCR-beta sequences from 15-18 subjects came out of each sequencing run. TCRdb passed the 5' RACE reads through MiXCR, listing each CDR3 protein once. The sample holds tens of thousands of distinct CDR3 sequences, 4% seen once. Study-wide results and caveats: HTLV-1-associated myelopathy had the most TCR clonal expansion, and multiple sclerosis had the least, less than healthy controls.

A blood bank in Maryland, USA, provided the volunteers who served as healthy controls. This CDR3 is 16 amino acids long. J gave up 3 bases and V 0 bases, and 8 bases lay outside the gene matches. From germline, CDR1 is SGHRS and CDR2 YFSETQ. Material: CD4+ T cells from blood. The receptor was isolated from a woman aged 35 to 49 in good health. The genes are TRBV5-1 and TRBJ2-5; 7 positions match TRBD2. The CDR3 DNA is TGCGCCAGCAGCTTGGCCCGTCCCCTAGCGGAAGAGACCCAGTACTTC. It yields the protein CASSLARPLAEETQYF.